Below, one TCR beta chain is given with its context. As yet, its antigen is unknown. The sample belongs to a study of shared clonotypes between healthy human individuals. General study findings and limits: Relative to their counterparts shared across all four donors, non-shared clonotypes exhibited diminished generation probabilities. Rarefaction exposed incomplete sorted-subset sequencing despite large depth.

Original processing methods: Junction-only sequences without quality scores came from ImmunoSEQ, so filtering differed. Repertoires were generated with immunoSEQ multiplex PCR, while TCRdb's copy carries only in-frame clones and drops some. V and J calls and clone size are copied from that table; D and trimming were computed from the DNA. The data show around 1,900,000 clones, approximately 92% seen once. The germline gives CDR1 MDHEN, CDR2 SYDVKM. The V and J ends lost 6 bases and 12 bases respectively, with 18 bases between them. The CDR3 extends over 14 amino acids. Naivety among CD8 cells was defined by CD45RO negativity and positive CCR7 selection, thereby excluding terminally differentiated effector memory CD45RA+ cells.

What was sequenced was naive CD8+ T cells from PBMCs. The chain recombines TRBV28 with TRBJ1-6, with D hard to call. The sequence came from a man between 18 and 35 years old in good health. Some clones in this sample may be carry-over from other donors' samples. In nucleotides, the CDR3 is TGTGCCAGCAGAATGCTCTGGGCGAGAGAACCCCTCCACTTT. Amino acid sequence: CASRMLWAREPLHF. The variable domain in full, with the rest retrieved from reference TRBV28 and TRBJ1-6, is DVKVTQSSRYLVKRTGEKVFLECVQDMDHENMFWYRQDPGLGLRLIYFSYDVKMKEKGDIPEGYSVSREKKERFSLILESASTNQTSMYLCASRMLWAREPLHFGNGTRLTVT.